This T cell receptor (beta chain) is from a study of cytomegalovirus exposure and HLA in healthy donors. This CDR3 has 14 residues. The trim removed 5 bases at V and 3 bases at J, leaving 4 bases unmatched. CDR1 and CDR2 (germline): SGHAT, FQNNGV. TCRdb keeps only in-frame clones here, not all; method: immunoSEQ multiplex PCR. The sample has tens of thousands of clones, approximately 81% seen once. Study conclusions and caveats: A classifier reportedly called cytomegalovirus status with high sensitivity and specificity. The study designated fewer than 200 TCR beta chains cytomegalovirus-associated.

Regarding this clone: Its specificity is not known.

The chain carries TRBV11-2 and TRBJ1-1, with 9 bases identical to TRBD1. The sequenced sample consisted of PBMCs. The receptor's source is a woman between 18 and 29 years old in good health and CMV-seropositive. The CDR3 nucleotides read TGTGCCAGCAGCCCAACAGGGGGCCACACTGAAGCTTTCTTT. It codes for CASSPTGGHTEAFF.